This T cell receptor beta chain derives from a study of T cell responses to AZD1222 COVID-19 vaccine. Assay: immunoSEQ multiplex PCR; the TCRdb copy retains only in-frame clones and omits some. The sample includes approximately 74,000 clones, approximately 87% seen only once; the top ten take about 23%. The V and J ends lost 5 bases and 11 bases, in that order; junction bases with no gene match: 6. Looked up from germline, CDR1 is MNHEY and CDR2 is SMNVEV (reference sequence). There are 13 residues in the CDR3. The specimen comprised peripheral blood, sampled 28 days after the second AZD1222 dose. This rearrangement joins TRBV27 to TRBJ1-6; 7 bases line up with TRBD1. The receptor was derived from an adult who received the AZD1222 COVID-19 vaccine. CDR3 in DNA: TGTGCCAGCAGTGACAGGGTACGGACACCCCTCCACTTT. Translation: CASSDRVRTPLHF.